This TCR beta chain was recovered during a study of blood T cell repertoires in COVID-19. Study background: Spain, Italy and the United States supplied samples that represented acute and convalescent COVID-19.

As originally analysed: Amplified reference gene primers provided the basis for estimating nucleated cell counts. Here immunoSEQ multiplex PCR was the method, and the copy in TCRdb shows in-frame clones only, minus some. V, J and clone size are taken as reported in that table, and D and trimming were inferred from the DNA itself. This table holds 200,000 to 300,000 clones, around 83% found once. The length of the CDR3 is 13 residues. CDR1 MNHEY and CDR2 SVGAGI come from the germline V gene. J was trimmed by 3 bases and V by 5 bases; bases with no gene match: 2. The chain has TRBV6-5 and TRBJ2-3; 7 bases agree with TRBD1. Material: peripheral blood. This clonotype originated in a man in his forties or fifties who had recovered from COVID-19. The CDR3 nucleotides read TGTGCCAGCAGTAAGGGACAGACAGATACGCAGTATTTT. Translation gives CASSKGQTDTQYF.